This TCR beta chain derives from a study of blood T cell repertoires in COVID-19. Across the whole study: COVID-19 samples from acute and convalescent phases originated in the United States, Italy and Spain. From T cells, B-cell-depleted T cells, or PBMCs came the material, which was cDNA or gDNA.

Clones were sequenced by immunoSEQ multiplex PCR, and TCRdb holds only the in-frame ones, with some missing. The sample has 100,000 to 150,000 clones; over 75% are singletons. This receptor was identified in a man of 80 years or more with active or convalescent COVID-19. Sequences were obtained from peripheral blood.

CDR3: CASSFSGGALNEQFF. In nucleotides, the CDR3 is TGTGCCAGCAGCTTCAGCGGGGGGGCCCTCAATGAGCAGTTCTTC. This chain uses TRBV7-2 with TRBJ2-1, with TRBD2 matching over 10 bases. V gave up 3 bases and J gave up 6 bases; unmatched junction bases: 5. Germline CDR1 reads SGHTA; CDR2 reads FQGNSA. The CDR3 totals 15 residues.